This entry is about one T cell receptor (beta chain). The antigen is unknown. Produced via immunoSEQ multiplex PCR; TCRdb's table is partial and in-frame only. The sample holds roughly 5,000 clones, 90% seen once. These data belong to a study of T cell clonotyping in hematopoietic cell transplantation. Findings and limits, study-wide: Pathologically expanded recipient clonotypes increased progressively from day 30 to day 180 as diversity fell.

The V and J ends lost 1 base and 6 bases respectively, with 10 bases between them. Germline V gene sequence: CDR1 MNHNS, CDR2 SASEGT. The CDR3 contains 14 residues. The source material was peripheral blood mononuclear cells. The V call is TRBV6-1, the J call TRBJ1-5, with D possibly matching TRBD1 (5 bases). The receptor's source is a man aged 35-49 years in good health. Some clones in this sample may be carry-over from other donors' samples. The CDR3 region has the DNA TGTGCCAGCAGTGAAGGCCAGGGACTTCAGCCCCAGCATTTT. Its protein is CASSEGQGLQPQHF.